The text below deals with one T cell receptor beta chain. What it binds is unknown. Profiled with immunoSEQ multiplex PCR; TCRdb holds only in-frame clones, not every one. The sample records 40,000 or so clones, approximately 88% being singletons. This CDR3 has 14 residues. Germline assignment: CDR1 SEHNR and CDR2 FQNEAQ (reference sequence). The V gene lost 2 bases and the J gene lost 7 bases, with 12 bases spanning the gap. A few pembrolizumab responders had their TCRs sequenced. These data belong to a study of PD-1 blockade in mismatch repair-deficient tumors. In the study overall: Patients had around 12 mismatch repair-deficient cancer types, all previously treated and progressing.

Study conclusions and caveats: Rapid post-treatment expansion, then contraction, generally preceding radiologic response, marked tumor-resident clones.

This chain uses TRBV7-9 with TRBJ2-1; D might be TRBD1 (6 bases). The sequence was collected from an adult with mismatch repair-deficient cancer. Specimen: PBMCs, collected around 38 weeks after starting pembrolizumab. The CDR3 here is CASSLMTGQNEQFF. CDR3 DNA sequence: TGTGCCAGCAGCTTAATGACAGGACAGAATGAGCAGTTCTTC. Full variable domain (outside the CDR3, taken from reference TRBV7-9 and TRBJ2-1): DTGVSQNPRHKITKRGQNVTFRCDPISEHNRLYWYRQTLGQGPEFLTYFQNEAQLEKSRLLSDRFSAERPKGSFSTLEIQRTEQGDSAMYLCASSLMTGQNEQFFGPGTRLTVL.